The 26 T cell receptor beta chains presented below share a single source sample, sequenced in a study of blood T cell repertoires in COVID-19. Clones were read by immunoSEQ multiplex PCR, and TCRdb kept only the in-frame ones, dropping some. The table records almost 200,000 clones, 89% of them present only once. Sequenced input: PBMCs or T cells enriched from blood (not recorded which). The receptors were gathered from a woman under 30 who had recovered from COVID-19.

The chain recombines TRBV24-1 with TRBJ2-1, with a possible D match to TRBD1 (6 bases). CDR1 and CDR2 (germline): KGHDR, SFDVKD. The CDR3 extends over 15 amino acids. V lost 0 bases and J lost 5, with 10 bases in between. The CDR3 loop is CATSDLRAGDNEQFF. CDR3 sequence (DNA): TGTGCCACCAGTGATTTGCGGGCAGGGGACAATGAGCAGTTCTTC.

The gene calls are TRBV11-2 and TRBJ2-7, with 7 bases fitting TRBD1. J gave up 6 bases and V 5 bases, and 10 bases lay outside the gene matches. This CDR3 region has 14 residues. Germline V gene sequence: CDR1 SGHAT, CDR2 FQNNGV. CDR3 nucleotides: TGTGCCAGCAGCCCCCAGACAGGGTGGGGCGAGCAGTACTTC. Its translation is CASSPQTGWGEQYF.

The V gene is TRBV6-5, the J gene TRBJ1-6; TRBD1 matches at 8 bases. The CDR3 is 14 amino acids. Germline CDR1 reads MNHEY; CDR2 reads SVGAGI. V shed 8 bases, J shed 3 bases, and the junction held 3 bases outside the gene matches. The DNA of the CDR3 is TGTGCCAGCGGGGGACAGGTCTATAATTCACCCCTCCACTTT. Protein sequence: CASGGQVYNSPLHF.

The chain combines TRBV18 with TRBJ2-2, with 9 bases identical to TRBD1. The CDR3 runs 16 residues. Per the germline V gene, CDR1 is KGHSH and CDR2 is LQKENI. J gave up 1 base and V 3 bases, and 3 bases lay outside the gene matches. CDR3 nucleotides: TGTGCCAGCTCACCCCTGGGACAGGGGAACACCGGGGAGCTGTTTTTT. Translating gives CASSPLGQGNTGELFF.

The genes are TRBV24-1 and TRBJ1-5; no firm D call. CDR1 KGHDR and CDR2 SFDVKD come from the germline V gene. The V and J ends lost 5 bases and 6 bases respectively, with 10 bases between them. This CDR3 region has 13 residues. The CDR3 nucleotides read TGTGCCACCAGTGTGGGGAGAGGTCAGCCCCAGCATTTT. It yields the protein CATSVGRGQPQHF.

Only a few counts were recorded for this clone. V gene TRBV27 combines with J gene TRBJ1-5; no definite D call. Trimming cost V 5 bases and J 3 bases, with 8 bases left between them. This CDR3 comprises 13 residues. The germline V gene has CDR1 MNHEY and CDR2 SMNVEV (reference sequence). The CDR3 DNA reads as TGTGCCAGCAGTGCGAGCTACAATCAGCCCCAGCATTTT. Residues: CASSASYNQPQHF.

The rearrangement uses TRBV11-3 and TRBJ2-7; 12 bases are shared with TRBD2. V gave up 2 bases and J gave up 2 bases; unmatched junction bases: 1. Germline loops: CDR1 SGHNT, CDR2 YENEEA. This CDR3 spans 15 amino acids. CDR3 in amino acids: CASSLLAGGPYEQYF. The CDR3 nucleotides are TGTGCCAGCAGCTTACTAGCGGGGGGGCCCTACGAGCAGTACTTC. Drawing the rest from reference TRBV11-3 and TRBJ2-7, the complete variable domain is EAGVVQSPRYKIIEKKQPVAFWCNPISGHNTLYWYLQNLGQGPELLIRYENEEAVDDSQLPKDRFSAERLKGVDSTLKIQPAELGDSAVYLCASSLLAGGPYEQYFGPGTRLTVT.

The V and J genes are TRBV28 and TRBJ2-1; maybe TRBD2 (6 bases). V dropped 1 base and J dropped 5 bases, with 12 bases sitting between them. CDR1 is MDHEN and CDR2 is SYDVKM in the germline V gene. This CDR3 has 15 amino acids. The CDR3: CASSLYGLTNNEQFF. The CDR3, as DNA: TGTGCCAGCAGTTTATACGGACTAACTAACAATGAGCAGTTCTTC.

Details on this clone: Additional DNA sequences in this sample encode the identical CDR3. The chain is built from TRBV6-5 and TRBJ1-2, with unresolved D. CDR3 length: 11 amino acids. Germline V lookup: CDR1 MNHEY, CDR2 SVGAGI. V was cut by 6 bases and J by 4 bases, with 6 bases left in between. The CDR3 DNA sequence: TGTGCCAGCAGGGGAGGCTATGGCTACACCTTC. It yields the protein CASRGGYGYTF.

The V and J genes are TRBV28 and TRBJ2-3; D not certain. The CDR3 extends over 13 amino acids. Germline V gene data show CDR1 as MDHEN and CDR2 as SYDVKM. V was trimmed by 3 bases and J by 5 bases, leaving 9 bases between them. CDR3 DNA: TGTGCCAGCAGTTTCTCCCGGAGAGATACGCAGTATTTT. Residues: CASSFSRRDTQYF.

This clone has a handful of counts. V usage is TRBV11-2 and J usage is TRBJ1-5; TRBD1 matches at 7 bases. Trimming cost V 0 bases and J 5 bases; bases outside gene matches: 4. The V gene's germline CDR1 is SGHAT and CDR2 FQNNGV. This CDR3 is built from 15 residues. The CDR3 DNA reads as TGTGCCAGCAGCTTAGACAGGGGGTTTTATCAGCCCCAGCATTTT. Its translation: CASSLDRGFYQPQHF.

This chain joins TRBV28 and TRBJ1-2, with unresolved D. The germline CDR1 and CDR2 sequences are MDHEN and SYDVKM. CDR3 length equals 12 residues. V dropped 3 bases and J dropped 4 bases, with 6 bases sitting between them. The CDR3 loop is CASSFHPYGYTF. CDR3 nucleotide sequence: TGTGCCAGCAGTTTTCATCCCTATGGCTACACCTTC.

DNA for the CDR3: TGTGCCAGCAGTGAAGTATGGGTATTTTTGGACTCAAGGCACTCCTACGAGCAGTACTTC. Encoded protein: CASSEVWVFLDSRHSYEQYF. The chain is built from TRBV6-1 and TRBJ2-7, with D possibly being TRBD2 (5 bases). This CDR3 comprises 20 residues. The germline gives CDR1 MNHNS, CDR2 SASEGT. With 1 base removed from V and 0 bases from J, the gap between germline ends came to 25 bases.

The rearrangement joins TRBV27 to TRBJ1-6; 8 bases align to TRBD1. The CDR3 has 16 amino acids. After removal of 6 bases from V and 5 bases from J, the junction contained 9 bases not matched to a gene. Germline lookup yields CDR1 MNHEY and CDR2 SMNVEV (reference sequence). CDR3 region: CASRPNRGKDNSPLHF. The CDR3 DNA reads TGTGCCAGCAGGCCCAACAGGGGGAAGGATAATTCACCCCTCCACTTT.

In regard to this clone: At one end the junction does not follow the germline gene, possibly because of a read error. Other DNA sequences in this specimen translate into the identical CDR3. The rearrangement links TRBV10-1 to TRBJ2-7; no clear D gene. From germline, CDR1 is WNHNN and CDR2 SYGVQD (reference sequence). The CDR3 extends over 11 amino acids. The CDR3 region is CASSPSYEQYF. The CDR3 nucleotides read TGCGCCAGCAGCCCTTCCTACGAACAGTACTTC.

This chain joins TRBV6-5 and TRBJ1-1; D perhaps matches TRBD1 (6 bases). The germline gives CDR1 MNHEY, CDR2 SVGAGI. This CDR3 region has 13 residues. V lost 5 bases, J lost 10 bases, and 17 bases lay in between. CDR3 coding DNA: TGTGCCAGCAGTCCCGGGACATCGAGCATAGCTTTCTTT. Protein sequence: CASSPGTSSIAFF.

The CDR3 here is CASRPLRGQGGNEQYF. The CDR3 nucleotides read TGTGCCAGCAGGCCCCTGAGGGGACAGGGGGGAAACGAGCAGTACTTC. The chain joins TRBV25-1 to TRBJ2-7, with 11 bases fitting TRBD1. Germline loops: CDR1 MGHDK, CDR2 SYGVNS. This CDR3 comprises 16 residues. With 6 bases clipped from V and 5 bases from J, the junction kept 12 bases outside the gene matches.

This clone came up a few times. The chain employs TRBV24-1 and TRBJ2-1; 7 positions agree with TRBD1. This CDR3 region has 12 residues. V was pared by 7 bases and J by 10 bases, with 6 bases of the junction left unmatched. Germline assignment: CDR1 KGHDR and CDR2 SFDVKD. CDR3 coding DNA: TGTGCCACCAGCCTGACAGGGTTCGAGCAGTTCTTC. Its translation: CATSLTGFEQFF.

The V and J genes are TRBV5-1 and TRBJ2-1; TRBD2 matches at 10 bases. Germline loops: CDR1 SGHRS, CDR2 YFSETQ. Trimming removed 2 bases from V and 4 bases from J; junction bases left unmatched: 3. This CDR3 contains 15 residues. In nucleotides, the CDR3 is TGCGCCAGCAGCTTAGTAGCGGGGGGATACAATGAGCAGTTCTTC. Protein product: CASSLVAGGYNEQFF.

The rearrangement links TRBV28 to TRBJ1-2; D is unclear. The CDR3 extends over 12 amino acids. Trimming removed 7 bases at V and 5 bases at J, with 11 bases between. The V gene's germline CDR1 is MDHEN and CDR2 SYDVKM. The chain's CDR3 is CASNTADYGYTF. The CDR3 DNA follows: TGTGCCAGCAATACCGCGGATTATGGCTACACCTTC.

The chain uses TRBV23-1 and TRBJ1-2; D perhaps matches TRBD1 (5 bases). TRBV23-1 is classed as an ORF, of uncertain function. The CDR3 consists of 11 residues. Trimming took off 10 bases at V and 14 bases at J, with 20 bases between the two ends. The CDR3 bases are TGCGCCACCCCCCAGGGTTGGCTATCTACCTTC. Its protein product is CATPQGWLSTF.

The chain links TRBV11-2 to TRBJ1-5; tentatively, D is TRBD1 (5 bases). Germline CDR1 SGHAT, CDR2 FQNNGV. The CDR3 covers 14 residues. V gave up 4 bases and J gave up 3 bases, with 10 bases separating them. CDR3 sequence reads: CASSSRGHNQPQHF. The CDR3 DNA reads TGTGCCAGCAGCTCAAGGGGTCACAATCAGCCCCAGCATTTT.

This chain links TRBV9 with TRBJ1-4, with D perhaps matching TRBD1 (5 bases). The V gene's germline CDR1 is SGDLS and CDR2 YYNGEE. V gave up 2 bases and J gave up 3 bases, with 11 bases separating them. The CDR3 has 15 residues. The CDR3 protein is CASSVRGSSNEKLFF. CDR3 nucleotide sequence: TGTGCCAGCAGCGTCCGGGGGTCGTCTAATGAAAAACTGTTTTTT.

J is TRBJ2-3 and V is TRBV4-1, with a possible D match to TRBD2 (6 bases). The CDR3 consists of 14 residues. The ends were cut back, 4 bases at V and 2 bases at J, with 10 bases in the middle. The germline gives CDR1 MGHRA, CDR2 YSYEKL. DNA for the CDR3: TGCGCCAGCAGCCTACGGGACTTCACAGATACGCAGTATTTT. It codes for CASSLRDFTDTQYF.

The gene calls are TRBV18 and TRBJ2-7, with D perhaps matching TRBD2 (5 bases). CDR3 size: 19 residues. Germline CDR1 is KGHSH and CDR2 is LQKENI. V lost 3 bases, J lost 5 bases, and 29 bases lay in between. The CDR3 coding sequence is TGTGCCAGCTCACCTCCCGCCTCCCGTACTAGTGCGCGTCGTGACGAGCAGTACTTC. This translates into CASSPPASRTSARRDEQYF.

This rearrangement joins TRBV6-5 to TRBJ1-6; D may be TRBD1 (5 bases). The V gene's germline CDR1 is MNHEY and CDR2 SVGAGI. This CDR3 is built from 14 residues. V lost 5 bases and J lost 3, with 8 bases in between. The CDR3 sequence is CASSRQSYNSPLHF. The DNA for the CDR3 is TGTGCCAGCAGTCGACAGAGCTATAATTCACCCCTCCACTTT.